This TCR beta chain was obtained from a study of cytomegalovirus exposure and HLA in healthy donors. Study-level findings and limits: Upon later analysis, TCR association rates were observed to vary by HLA locus, being highest for DRB1 and lowest for HLA-C.

This PCR relied on a set of 60 Vbeta primers and 13 Jbeta primers. Libraries were prepared by immunoSEQ multiplex PCR; TCRdb keeps only in-frame clonotypes and omits some of them. Recorded here are more than 30,000 clones; the top ten clones represent 7.5% to 9.5%. This CDR3 region has 15 residues. Germline V gene sequence: CDR1 MNHEY, CDR2 SVGAGI. On this clone itself: Its specificity is unknown.

V is TRBV6-5 and J is TRBJ2-5, with 7 bases matching TRBD1. The J call may not be correct, given that the DNA end is closer to TRBJ2-7. The receptor was isolated from a man aged 35-49 years in good health and CMV-seropositive. The sequenced sample consisted of PBMCs. CDR3 sequence: CASSYANRGRYEQYF. CDR3 coding DNA: TGTGCCAGCAGTTACGCGAACAGGGGTCGGTACGAGCAGTACTTC.